A single count supports the clone carrying this T cell receptor (beta chain). Its target is not known. This sample is drawn from a study of vaccination effects on CD4 cells after COVID-19. Sequencing in the ViraFEST assay came after antigen-specific CD4+ T cells had been expanded with viral peptide pools, which were used to stimulate PBMC. Subsequent to a culture period of 10 to 11 days, CD4+ T cells were isolated. None of the vaccinated had previously contracted SARS-CoV-2, and their nucleocapsid antibodies tested negative. On day 3 and again on day 7, half the medium was replaced with IL-2 medium. Per the germline V gene, CDR1 is SQVTM and CDR2 is ANQGSEA. There are 15 residues in the CDR3. After removal of 1 base from V and 5 bases from J, the junction contained 6 bases not matched to a gene. Profiled with immunoSEQ multiplex PCR; TCRdb holds only in-frame clones, not every one. This table holds tens of thousands of clones, about four fifths found once.

This sequence joins TRBV29-1 and TRBJ1-4; TRBD1 matches 8 bases. The material was CD4+ T cells from PBMCs cultured with HCoV-NL63 spike peptides, obtained before COVID-19 vaccination. This clonotype was sampled from a human donor who received a COVID-19 vaccine. As DNA, the CDR3 is TGCAGCGTTGAAGGCACAGGGGGAAAGAATGAAAAACTGTTTTTT. As protein: CSVEGTGGKNEKLFF.